The 20 T cell receptor beta chains below all came from one sample that was sequenced in a study of cytomegalovirus exposure and HLA in healthy donors. PCR employed 60 Vbeta and 13 Jbeta primers. Some clones are missing from TCRdb's copy, which holds only in-frame ones; the method was immunoSEQ multiplex PCR. The sample records around 65,000 clones, around 75% being singletons. The sample comprised PBMCs. The receptors stem from a man aged 45-65 years in good health and CMV-seropositive.

J is TRBJ2-3 and V is TRBV9; tentatively, D is TRBD2 (6 bases). Trimming shortened V by 3 bases and J by 2 bases, and 19 bases separated the two germline ends. The germline CDR1 and CDR2 sequences are SGDLS and YYNGEE. CDR3 length: 17 amino acids. CDR3 amino acids: CASSAYGTASTTDTQYF. CDR3 bases: TGTGCCAGCAGCGCCTATGGGACTGCATCGACCACAGATACGCAGTATTTT.

The chain combines TRBV7-2 with TRBJ1-4; TRBD1 matches 8 bases. The CDR3 is 15 amino acids. Per the germline V gene, CDR1 is SGHTA and CDR2 is FQGNSA. With V trimmed by 6 bases and J by 7 bases, 10 bases remained unmatched. The CDR3 region is CASSSRTGWVEKLFF. The CDR3, as DNA: TGTGCCAGCAGTTCTCGGACAGGGTGGGTTGAAAAACTGTTTTTT.

V usage is TRBV6-5 and J usage is TRBJ1-5, with D possibly matching TRBD1 (6 bases). Germline CDR1 MNHEY, CDR2 SVGAGI. The CDR3 has 13 residues. Trimming left V 5 bases short and J 5 bases short, with 10 bases between. Here the CDR3 DNA reads TGTGCCAGCAGTGACAGGTTCTATCAGCCCCAGCATTTT. Its translation: CASSDRFYQPQHF.

CDR3 region: CASSLSGSRGNIQYF. In DNA form, the CDR3 reads TGTGCCAGCAGCTTATCCGGGTCTCGGGGGAACATTCAGTACTTC. The chain has TRBV7-3 and TRBJ2-4; TRBD2 might be the D (6 bases). Germline V gene lookup returns CDR1 SGHTA and CDR2 FQGTGA. The CDR3 consists of 15 residues. With 2 bases removed from V and 7 bases from J, the gap between germline ends came to 15 bases.

V gene TRBV9 combines with J gene TRBJ1-5; D is unresolved. The CDR3 runs 13 residues. The V gene lost 4 bases and the J gene lost 9 bases, with 14 bases spanning the gap. Germline V lookup: CDR1 SGDLS, CDR2 YYNGEE. CDR3 sequence: CASSRRWSGPQHF. The CDR3 coding sequence is TGTGCCAGCAGCCGCCGGTGGAGTGGGCCCCAGCATTTT.

Points on this clone: The junction differs from germline at one of its ends, possibly a read error. The chain employs TRBV5-1 and TRBJ1-5; 9 bases are a match to TRBD1. Per the germline V gene, CDR1 is SGHRS and CDR2 is YFSETQ. The CDR3 sequence is 14 residues long. The CDR3 coding sequence is TGCGCCAGCTCAGGACAGGGGAGCAATAAGCCCCAGCATTTT. Protein: CASSGQGSNKPQHF. Full variable domain (missing parts from reference TRBV5-1 and TRBJ1-5): KAGVTQTPRYLIKTRGQQVTLSCSPISGHRSVSWYQQTPGQGLQFLFEYFSETQRNKGNFPGRFSGRQFSNSRSEMNVSTLELGDSALYLCASSGQGSNKPQHFGDGTRLSIL.

CDR3 sequence reads: CASSPPGLAGGISGELFF. The CDR3 coding sequence is TGTGCCAGCTCACCCCCCGGACTAGCGGGAGGTATATCCGGGGAGCTGTTTTTT. This chain connects TRBV18 to TRBJ2-2; 14 bases agree with TRBD2. J lost 6 bases, V lost 3 bases, and 9 bases had no gene match. This CDR3 comprises 18 residues. The germline CDR1 and CDR2 sequences are KGHSH and LQKENI. The variable domain in full, completed from reference TRBV18 and TRBJ2-2, reads NAGVMQNPRHLVRRRGQEARLRCSPMKGHSHVYWYRQLPEEGLKFMVYLQKENIIDESGMPKERFSAEFPKEGPSILRIQQVVRGDSAAYFCASSPPGLAGGISGELFFGEGSRLTVL.

J is TRBJ2-1 and V is TRBV7-9; 13 nucleotides align to TRBD2. CDR1 and CDR2 (germline): SEHNR, FQNEAQ (reference sequence). This CDR3 region has 19 residues. V lost 7 bases to trimming and J lost 7 bases; unmatched junction nucleotides: 19. DNA for the CDR3: TGTGCCAGCATCCCCCCAAGCTTAGGACTAGCGGGAGTCGGAAATGAGCAGTTCTTC. Protein product: CASIPPSLGLAGVGNEQFF.

The chain links TRBV5-1 to TRBJ1-4; D unclear. The germline V and J ends were trimmed by 1 base and 5 bases, with 9 bases remaining between them. The CDR3 totals 14 residues. CDR1 and CDR2 (germline): SGHRS, YFSETQ. The DNA of the CDR3 is TGCGCCAGCAGCTTGATGTCGGTAAATGAAAAACTGTTTTTT. It encodes CASSLMSVNEKLFF.

This rearrangement joins TRBV5-4 to TRBJ1-2; D may be TRBD1 (6 bases). V shed 3 bases and J shed 6 bases, with 15 bases lying between them. This CDR3 has 14 residues. CDR1 and CDR2 (germline): SGHNT, YYREEE (reference sequence). The CDR3 region is CASSSGTRPDGYTF. DNA of the CDR3: TGTGCCAGCAGCTCCGGGACACGGCCGGATGGCTACACCTTC.

The V and J genes are TRBV13 and TRBJ1-2; 7 nucleotides match TRBD1. Germline V gene sequence: CDR1 PRHDT, CDR2 FYEKMQ (reference sequence). V shed 1 base and J 3 bases; nucleotides not matched to a gene: 2. The CDR3 extends over 14 amino acids. The CDR3 coding sequence is TGTGCCAGCAGCTTAGACAGGGGAGACTATGGCTACACCTTC. It yields the protein CASSLDRGDYGYTF.

The rearrangement links TRBV5-4 to TRBJ2-1; D is perhaps TRBD2 (7 bases). Germline V gene data show CDR1 as SGHNT and CDR2 as YYREEE (reference sequence). Trimming cost V 0 bases and J 7 bases, with 14 bases left between them. The CDR3 loop spans 15 amino acids. This chain's CDR3 is CASSLDVGGGNEQFF. As DNA, the CDR3 is TGTGCCAGCAGCTTGGACGTGGGAGGGGGGAATGAGCAGTTCTTC. Combining the CDR3 with reference TRBV5-4 and TRBJ2-1 gives the whole variable domain ETGVTQSPTHLIKTRGQQVTLRCSSQSGHNTVSWYQQALGQGPQFIFQYYREEENGRGNFPPRFSGLQFPNYSSELNVNALELDDSALYLCASSLDVGGGNEQFFGPGTRLTVL.

The rearrangement joins TRBV28 to TRBJ1-4; tentatively, D is TRBD1 (5 bases). CDR3 length equals 15 residues. V was shortened by 8 bases and J by 7 bases, with 20 bases between the two germline ends. Germline V gene sequence: CDR1 MDHEN, CDR2 SYDVKM. CDR3 protein: CASGTNGDGGEKLFF. The CDR3 DNA reads as TGTGCCAGCGGGACTAACGGGGACGGCGGTGAAAAACTGTTTTTT.

The rearrangement uses TRBV6-5 and TRBJ1-2; perhaps TRBD1 as D (5 bases). V dropped 6 bases and J dropped 0 bases, with 14 bases sitting between them. CDR3 length: 15 residues. Germline V gene lookup returns CDR1 MNHEY and CDR2 SVGAGI. The CDR3 DNA is TGTGCCAGCAGCCGTCCGGGGGGAGCTAACTATGGCTACACCTTC. Its protein product is CASSRPGGANYGYTF.

J is TRBJ2-1 and V is TRBV27, with a possible D match to TRBD1 (6 bases). Per the germline V gene, CDR1 is MNHEY and CDR2 is SMNVEV (reference sequence). The V and J ends lost 2 bases and 3 bases respectively, with 8 bases between them. This CDR3 has 14 amino acids. In nucleotides, the CDR3 is TGTGCCAGCAGTTTACTAGGGGGCTACAATGAGCAGTTCTTC. As protein: CASSLLGGYNEQFF.

The V and J genes are TRBV5-4 and TRBJ1-4, with 7 bases matching TRBD1. The germline gives CDR1 SGHNT, CDR2 YYREEE (reference sequence). The CDR3 is 14 residues long. Trimming cost V 1 base and J 6 bases; bases outside gene matches: 3. In DNA form, the CDR3 reads TGTGCCAGCAGCTTGAACAGGGGCTATGAAAAACTGTTTTTT. Protein sequence: CASSLNRGYEKLFF.

This rearrangement joins TRBV5-1 to TRBJ1-4; perhaps TRBD1 as D (5 bases). Germline lookup yields CDR1 SGHRS and CDR2 YFSETQ. This CDR3 spans 16 amino acids. V was clipped by 4 bases and J by 0 bases, with 13 bases between them. The CDR3 nucleotides are TGCGCCAGCAGCATCACAGGAGTTGCAACTAATGAAAAACTGTTTTTT. Translated, it gives CASSITGVATNEKLFF.

The J gene is TRBJ1-2, the V gene TRBV10-3; D remains unclear. From germline, CDR1 is ENHRY and CDR2 SYGVKD. Trimming stripped 2 bases from V and 4 bases from J, with 17 bases between. This CDR3 spans 16 amino acids. The CDR3 protein is CAISETQRETSYGYTF. In DNA form, the CDR3 reads TGTGCCATCAGTGAGACCCAGCGCGAGACCAGCTATGGCTACACCTTC.

The chain is built from TRBV27 and TRBJ2-7; 10 bases match TRBD1. After removal of 6 bases from V and 3 bases from J, the junction contained 2 bases not matched to a gene. Germline V gene lookup returns CDR1 MNHEY and CDR2 SMNVEV (reference sequence). The CDR3 consists of 13 residues. Here the CDR3 reads CASRGQGIYEQYF. The CDR3 DNA reads TGTGCCAGCAGGGGACAGGGGATCTACGAGCAGTACTTC.

The gene calls are TRBV5-4 and TRBJ2-1; D might be TRBD2 (5 bases). Trimming took 2 bases from V and 5 from J, leaving 14 bases between them. Germline loops: CDR1 SGHNT, CDR2 YYREEE (reference sequence). The CDR3 sequence is 15 residues long. The CDR3 bases are TGTGCCAGCAGCTTAGCATTGATGAGGGACAATGAGCAGTTCTTC. Its protein product is CASSLALMRDNEQFF. The full variable domain, completed using reference TRBV5-4 and TRBJ2-1, is ETGVTQSPTHLIKTRGQQVTLRCSSQSGHNTVSWYQQALGQGPQFIFQYYREEENGRGNFPPRFSGLQFPNYSSELNVNALELDDSALYLCASSLALMRDNEQFFGPGTRLTVL.